These 19 T cell receptor beta chains share one sample of origin, sequenced in a study of T cell responses to AZD1222 COVID-19 vaccine. Repertoires were generated with immunoSEQ multiplex PCR, while TCRdb's copy carries only in-frame clones and drops some. The profile shows more than 100,000 clones, about nine tenths of them singletons. The sample consisted of peripheral blood, taken 28 days after the second AZD1222 dose. These receptors were obtained from an adult who received the AZD1222 COVID-19 vaccine.

This rearrangement joins TRBV9 to TRBJ1-2; D may be TRBD1 (6 bases). Trimming stripped 3 bases from V and 0 bases from J, with 12 bases between. CDR1 is SGDLS, CDR2 YYNGEE, per germline. CDR3 length: 15 residues. CDR3 nucleotide sequence: TGTGCCAGCAGCGCGCGAGGGACAACTAACTATGGCTACACCTTC. Translated, it gives CASSARGTTNYGYTF.

The chain is built from TRBV7-3 and TRBJ2-1, with D perhaps TRBD1 (5 bases). V lost 6 bases, J lost 1 base, and 13 bases lay in between. Germline V gene data show CDR1 as SGHTA and CDR2 as FQGTGA. This CDR3 region has 15 residues. The DNA for the CDR3 is TGTGCCAGCAGTCTAGGGGTGGAGTCCTACAATGAGCAGTTCTTC. Translating it yields CASSLGVESYNEQFF.

The V call is TRBV19, the J call TRBJ1-6, with 8 nucleotides matching TRBD1. The CDR3 covers 14 residues. Germline CDR1 is LNHDA and CDR2 is SQIVND (reference sequence). The trim removed 5 bases at V and 10 bases at J, leaving 7 bases unmatched. This chain's CDR3 is CASSQTGDGSPLHF. The CDR3 DNA follows: TGTGCCAGTAGTCAGACAGGGGATGGCTCACCCCTCCACTTT.

This clone showed up just once. The chain employs TRBV25-1 and TRBJ2-5; a weak D match, TRBD1 (5 bases). Germline assignment: CDR1 MGHDK and CDR2 SYGVNS. CDR3 length: 17 amino acids. V was shortened by 2 bases and J by 5 bases, with 21 bases between the two germline ends. CDR3 DNA: TGTGCCAGCAGTGAAAGGTTTGGCAGGGTGACCGGGGAGACCCAGTACTTC. Translated, it gives CASSERFGRVTGETQYF.

This clone appeared a few times. The J gene is TRBJ1-1, the V gene TRBV4-2, with 8 bases lining up with TRBD1. The germline gives CDR1 LGHNA, CDR2 YNFKEQ. The CDR3 loop spans 14 amino acids. The V segment lost 3 bases and the J segment 3 bases; nucleotides outside the gene matches: 3. The CDR3 coding sequence is TGTGCCAGCAGCCAGGCGACAGGGGACACTGAAGCTTTCTTT. Protein: CASSQATGDTEAFF.

V is TRBV29-1 and J is TRBJ1-2, with TRBD1 matching 10 bases. Trimming removed 0 bases from V and 2 bases from J; junction bases left unmatched: 3. CDR1 is SQVTM, CDR2 ANQGSEA, per germline. The CDR3 loop spans 15 amino acids. The CDR3 sequence: CSVEDDRGLNYGYTF. In DNA, the CDR3 is TGCAGCGTTGAAGACGACAGGGGGCTAAACTATGGCTACACCTTC.

The rearrangement joins TRBV18 to TRBJ1-1, with D perhaps matching TRBD1 (6 bases). Germline V gene lookup returns CDR1 KGHSH and CDR2 LQKENI. V was shortened by 2 bases and J by 0 bases, with 13 bases between the two germline ends. The CDR3 has 16 residues. As DNA, the CDR3 is TGTGCCAGCTCACCAAACACCGACAGGCTGAACACTGAAGCTTTCTTT. It translates to CASSPNTDRLNTEAFF.

The chain carries TRBV28 and TRBJ1-5, with 8 bases lining up with TRBD1. V gave up 5 bases and J gave up 7 bases; unmatched junction bases: 7. This CDR3 region has 14 residues. Germline CDR1 is MDHEN and CDR2 is SYDVKM. The CDR3 spells CASSATGGWQPQHF. The CDR3 nucleotides are TGTGCCAGCAGTGCCACAGGGGGATGGCAGCCCCAGCATTTT.

This clone was seen only once. This rearrangement joins TRBV13 to TRBJ2-7; the D call may be TRBD1 or TRBD2 (5 bases each). In germline, CDR1 is PRHDT, CDR2 FYEKMQ (reference sequence). CDR3 length: 14 amino acids. V was trimmed by 3 bases and J by 2 bases, leaving 11 bases between them. The CDR3 nucleotides are TGTGCCAGCAGCTTGGGGGACGGAGCCTACGAGCAGTACGTC. Translating it yields CASSLGDGAYEQYV.

The chain links TRBV4-1 to TRBJ1-2; unclear D gene. The V and J ends lost 1 base and 1 base respectively, with 16 bases between them. The CDR3 has 17 amino acids. Germline CDR1 and CDR2: MGHRA and YSYEKL. In DNA, the CDR3 is TGCGCCAGCAGCCAAGTGAGCAGCGAATCTTTTAACTATGGCTACACCTTC. This translates into CASSQVSSESFNYGYTF.

The chain has TRBV19 and TRBJ1-6; a possible D gene is TRBD1 (5 bases). The CDR3 has 13 amino acids. V was clipped by 9 bases and J by 3 bases, with 9 bases between them. Per germline, CDR1 LNHDA and CDR2 SQIVND (reference sequence). The CDR3 bases are TGTGCCAGCCGGGACCTCTATAATTCACCCCTCCACTTT. This codes for CASRDLYNSPLHF.

The rearrangement links TRBV4-1 to TRBJ2-2; D not certain. The CDR3 has 16 amino acids. Trimming stripped 0 bases from V and 5 bases from J, with 13 bases between. Germline lookup yields CDR1 MGHRA and CDR2 YSYEKL. CDR3 residues: CASSQDWADGTGELFF. The CDR3 DNA sequence: TGCGCCAGCAGCCAAGATTGGGCGGATGGAACCGGGGAGCTGTTTTTT.

The genes are TRBV5-8 and TRBJ2-3; 8 nucleotides match TRBD2. The CDR3 contains 16 residues. With V trimmed by 2 bases and J by 2 bases, 7 bases remained unmatched. CDR1 is SGHTS and CDR2 is YDEGEE in the germline V gene. CDR3 in DNA: TGTGCCAGCAGCTTAGGACTAGCTGAGGCCACAGATACGCAGTATTTT. Protein sequence: CASSLGLAEATDTQYF.

The V gene is TRBV7-2, the J gene TRBJ2-1, with 7 bases matching TRBD2. The V and J ends lost 5 bases and 4 bases, in that order; junction bases with no gene match: 8. In germline, CDR1 is SGHTA, CDR2 FQGNSA. The CDR3 spans 15 residues. The CDR3 coding sequence is TGTGCCAGCAGCGCCCCGGGGGGACCGTACAATGAGCAGTTCTTC. As protein: CASSAPGGPYNEQFF.

V and J are TRBV7-8 and TRBJ1-2, with TRBD1 matching over 11 bases. This CDR3 has 17 residues. With V trimmed by 2 bases and J by 4 bases, 9 bases remained unmatched. From germline, CDR1 is SGHVS and CDR2 FQNEAQ. CDR3 sequence reads: CASSLRGQGGSGYGYTF. DNA for the CDR3: TGTGCCAGCAGCTTACGGGGACAGGGGGGTTCAGGCTATGGCTACACCTTC.

J is TRBJ2-1 and V is TRBV3-1 (or the pseudogene TRBV3-2); TRBD2 agrees at 11 bases. The CDR3 runs to 15 residues. Unmatched junction bases numbered 8, after V lost 4 bases and J lost 9 bases. Germline values: CDR1 LGHDT, CDR2 YNNKEL (reference sequence). The CDR3 bases are TGTGCCAGCAGCCCCGGGGTAGCGGGGGGGCCTGAGCAGTTCTTC. It codes for CASSPGVAGGPEQFF.

V gene TRBV7-6 combines with J gene TRBJ2-1, with 16 bases fitting TRBD2. This CDR3 contains 17 residues. Germline lookup yields CDR1 SGHVS and CDR2 FNYEAQ. J lost 9 bases, V lost 1 base, and 6 bases had no gene match. The CDR3 protein is CASSLGGTSGRAGEQFF. As DNA, the CDR3 is TGTGCCAGCAGCTTAGGCGGGACTAGCGGGAGGGCAGGTGAGCAGTTCTTC.

The chain couples TRBV6-5 to TRBJ1-5, with D maybe TRBD1 (5 bases). The CDR3 sequence is 15 residues long. Trimming cost V 0 bases and J 4 bases, with 10 bases left between them. Germline V gene data show CDR1 as MNHEY and CDR2 as SVGAGI. CDR3 sequence reads: CASSYSGLTNQPQHF. The CDR3 bases are TGTGCCAGCAGTTACTCGGGGCTGACGAATCAGCCCCAGCATTTT.

V is TRBV19 and J is TRBJ2-2; D is perhaps TRBD2 (7 bases). V gave up 5 bases and J gave up 9 bases, with 16 bases separating them. This CDR3 has 14 residues. CDR1 is LNHDA, CDR2 SQIVND, per germline (reference sequence). DNA for the CDR3: TGTGCCAGTAGTCCCGCCCGGGGGGCGCGGGAGCTGTTTTTT. It codes for CASSPARGARELFF.